A selection of T cell receptor beta chains follows, all from one sample in a study of cytomegalovirus exposure and HLA in healthy donors. Clones were read by immunoSEQ multiplex PCR, and TCRdb kept only the in-frame ones, dropping some. Among some 200,000 clones, approximately 84% were seen once, and the ten largest hold about 2.6%. The specimen sequenced was PBMCs. Source of these receptors: a woman aged 45-59 years in good health and CMV-seropositive. Both conserved end residues are part of each CDR3. A D gene is named only where the DNA matches it firmly. Some rows have no size entry. The others give once, few or many, or a class for an expanded clone.

TRBJ2-1	TRBD2	-	TRBV7-9	CASSRLSGLAVFDEQFF	TGTGCCAGCAGCCGTCTTTCGGGACTAGCGGTTTTCGATGAGCAGTTCTTC
TRBJ1-2	-	-	TRBV5-4	CASSSPPTAGYTF	TGTGCCAGCAGCTCTCCACCGACAGCGGGCTACACCTTC
TRBJ1-2	TRBD1	once	TRBV9	CASSGPGGFGYTF	TGTGCCAGCAGCGGCCCAGGGGGATTCGGCTACACCTTC
TRBJ1-2	-	-	TRBV28	CASSLLPPGYTF	TGTGCCAGCAGTTTACTCCCTCCTGGCTACACCTTC
TRBJ1-5	TRBD1	few	TRBV7-8	CASSPGQGYQPQHF	TGTGCCAGCAGCCCCGGACAGGGGTATCAGCCCCAGCATTTT
TRBJ2-7	TRBD1	-	TRBV9	CASSSGQALYEQYF	TGTGCCAGCAGCTCCGGACAGGCCCTCTACGAGCAGTACTTC
TRBJ2-7	TRBD2	-	TRBV6-6	CASRAGGSSSYEQYF	TGTGCCAGCAGGGCGGGGGGTTCGAGCTCCTACGAGCAGTACTTC
TRBJ2-7	-	-	TRBV5-6	CASSLVGANEQYF	TGTGCCAGCAGCTTGGTTGGTGCGAACGAGCAGTACTTC
TRBJ2-7	TRBD1	-	TRBV6-6	CASSYFGTGEGEQYF	TGTGCCAGCAGTTACTTCGGGACAGGGGAGGGCGAGCAGTACTTC
TRBJ2-7	-	-	TRBV18	CASSPADSSYEQYF	TGTGCCAGCTCACCAGCTGACAGCTCCTACGAGCAGTACTTC
TRBJ2-7	TRBD1	-	TRBV7-3	CASSPGQGTEQYF	TGTGCCAGCAGCCCCGGACAGGGGACCGAGCAGTACTTC
TRBJ1-6	TRBD1	-	TRBV30	CAWSVRGRGAYSPLHF	TGTGCCTGGAGTGTAAGGGGCAGGGGGGCTTATTCACCCCTCCACTTT
TRBJ2-1	TRBD1	-	TRBV9	CASSVDGTGVYNEQFF	TGTGCCAGCAGCGTAGATGGGACAGGGGTCTACAATGAGCAGTTCTTC
TRBJ2-3	TRBD1	-	TRBV6-6	CASSLTDRAFTDTQYF	TGTGCCAGCAGTCTCACGGACAGGGCGTTCACAGATACGCAGTATTTT
TRBJ2-5	-	-	TRBV11-2	CASSLEFGGGETQYF	TGTGCCAGCAGCTTAGAATTCGGGGGTGGGGAGACCCAGTACTTC
TRBJ1-5	-	-	TRBV19	CASSMVAGGQPQHF	TGTGCCAGTAGTATGGTGGCGGGGGGTCAGCCCCAGCATTTT
TRBJ1-5	-	few	TRBV4-3	CASSQDSFGNQPQHF	TGCGCCAGCAGCCAAGATTCGTTCGGTAATCAGCCCCAGCATTTT
TRBJ1-2	TRBD1	once	TRBV11-3	CASSLRDRANGYTF	TGTGCCAGCAGCTTACGGGACAGGGCAAATGGCTACACCTTC
TRBJ2-7	TRBD2	-	TRBV4-2	CASGQDWTSGYEQYF	TGTGCCAGCGGCCAAGATTGGACTAGCGGGTACGAGCAGTACTTC
TRBJ2-1	-	few	TRBV12-5	CASGFEFF	TGTGCTAGTGGTTTCGAGTTCTTC
TRBJ2-5	-	-	TRBV5-1	CASSLAVGNLQETQYF	TGCGCCAGCAGCTTGGCGGTCGGGAACCTCCAAGAGACCCAGTACTTC
TRBJ2-1	TRBD2	-	TRBV19	CASRPAGGFYNEQFF	TGTGCCAGTAGGCCAGCGGGGGGTTTCTACAATGAGCAGTTCTTC
TRBJ2-2	-	-	TRBV30	CAWGTLGGRANTGELFF	TGTGCCTGGGGAACTCTCGGGGGGCGGGCGAACACCGGGGAGCTGTTTTTT
TRBJ2-3	TRBD1	-	TRBV6-1	CASSSRQGADTQYF	TGTGCCAGCAGTAGTCGACAGGGGGCAGATACGCAGTATTTT
TRBJ1-5	-	once	TRBV19	CASSLGTNSNQPQHF	TGTGCCAGTAGTCTGGGGACAAATAGCAATCAGCCCCAGCATTTT
TRBJ2-7	TRBD1	-	TRBV6-4	CARCGAHLPGQGPFEQYF	TGTGCCAGATGTGGGGCCCATCTTCCGGGACAGGGGCCTTTTGAGCAGTACTTC
TRBJ2-5	-	-	TRBV28	CASSPQKEIQYF	TGTGCCAGCAGTCCGCAAAAAGAGATCCAGTACTTC
TRBJ1-5	TRBD1	once	TRBV6-5	CASSSTGANQPQHF	TGTGCCAGCAGTTCGACAGGGGCCAATCAGCCCCAGCATTTT
TRBJ2-7	-	-	TRBV7-2	CASSSRGTDSYEQYF	TGTGCCAGCAGCTCCAGGGGTACCGACTCCTACGAGCAGTACTTC
TRBJ2-7	TRBD2	-	TRBV7-2	CASSFSGGPSYEQYF	TGTGCCAGCAGCTTTAGCGGGGGGCCCTCCTACGAGCAGTACTTC
TRBJ2-7	-	-	TRBV2	CASGSGGASSYEQYF	TGTGCCAGCGGGAGTGGCGGGGCGAGCTCCTACGAGCAGTACTTC
TRBJ1-6	-	-	TRBV5-4	CASSLGATDNSPLHF	TGTGCCAGCAGCTTGGGGGCCACCGATAATTCACCCCTCCACTTT
TRBJ1-1	-	-	TRBV7-8	CASSLSPEGNTEAFF	TGTGCCAGCAGCTTATCGCCCGAGGGGAACACTGAAGCTTTCTTT
TRBJ2-1	TRBD1	-	TRBV5-1	CASSLGDRTYNEQFF	TGCGCCAGCAGCCTCGGGGACAGGACCTACAATGAGCAGTTCTTC